This record looks at one T cell receptor beta chain sequence and its context. Antigen unknown. This record belongs to a study of T cell responses to AZD1222 COVID-19 vaccine. Points from the study as a whole: Researchers report vaccine-associated CD4 TCRs spanning spike, with dominance at 160-218 and 743-854. Only a handful of AZD1222 recipients, six or seven in all, had baseline seropositivity. White British people made up most donors, females outnumbered males, and clonal diversity was possibly underestimated.

CDR3 length equals 13 residues. V was pared by 1 base and J by 6 bases, with 10 bases between. Repertoires were generated with immunoSEQ multiplex PCR, while TCRdb's copy carries only in-frame clones and drops some. Of about 120,000 clones listed, approximately 88% are singletons. This sequence joins TRBV12-3 or TRBV12-4 and TRBJ2-7; D call uncertain. The sequence derives from an adult in good health. The sample here was peripheral blood, taken on day 0 of AZD1222 vaccination. The CDR3 DNA reads as TGTGCCAGCAGTTTAGGGGTTAGGTCCGAGCAGTACTTC. It translates to CASSLGVRSEQYF.